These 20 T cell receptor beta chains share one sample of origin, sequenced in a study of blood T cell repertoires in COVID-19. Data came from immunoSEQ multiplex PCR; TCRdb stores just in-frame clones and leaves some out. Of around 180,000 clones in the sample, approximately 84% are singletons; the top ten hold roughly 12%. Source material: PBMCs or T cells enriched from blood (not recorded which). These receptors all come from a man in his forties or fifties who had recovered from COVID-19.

Here the CDR3 DNA reads TGTGCCAGCAGTTTATCGTACAGCCCTAATAATTCACCCCTCCACTTT. This codes for CASSLSYSPNNSPLHF. V usage is TRBV27 and J usage is TRBJ1-6; no clear D. Germline assignment: CDR1 MNHEY and CDR2 SMNVEV (reference sequence). V shed 0 bases and J shed 5 bases, with 11 bases lying between them. This CDR3 spans 16 amino acids.

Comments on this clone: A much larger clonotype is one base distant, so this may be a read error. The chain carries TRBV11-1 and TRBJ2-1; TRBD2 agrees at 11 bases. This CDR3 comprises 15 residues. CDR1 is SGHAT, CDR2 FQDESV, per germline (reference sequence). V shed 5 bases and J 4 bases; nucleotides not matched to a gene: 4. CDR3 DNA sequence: TGTGCCAGCAGCCTCACTAGCGGGAGTTACAATGAGCAGTTCTTC. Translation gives CASSLTSGSYNEQFF.

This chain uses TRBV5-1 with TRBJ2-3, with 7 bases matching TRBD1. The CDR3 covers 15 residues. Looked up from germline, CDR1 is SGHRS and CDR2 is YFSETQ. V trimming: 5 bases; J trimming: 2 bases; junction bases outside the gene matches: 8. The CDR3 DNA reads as TGCGCCAGCAGGGAAGGGGGACAGCACACAGATACGCAGTATTTT. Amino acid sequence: CASREGGQHTDTQYF.

CDR3 loop: CASSPGRDTQYF. CDR3 DNA: TGTGCCAGCTCACCCGGGAGGGATACGCAGTATTTT. J is TRBJ2-3 and V is TRBV18; 7 bases agree with TRBD2. Germline CDR1 is KGHSH and CDR2 is LQKENI. The CDR3 contains 12 residues. The trim removed 3 bases at V and 6 bases at J, leaving 0 bases unmatched.

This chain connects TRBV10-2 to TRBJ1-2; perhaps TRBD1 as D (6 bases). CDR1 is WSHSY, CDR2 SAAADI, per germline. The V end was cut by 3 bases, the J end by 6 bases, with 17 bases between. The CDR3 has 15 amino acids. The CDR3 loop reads CASSDDRKGTHGYTF. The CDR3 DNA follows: TGCGCCAGCAGTGACGACAGGAAAGGAACCCATGGCTACACCTTC.

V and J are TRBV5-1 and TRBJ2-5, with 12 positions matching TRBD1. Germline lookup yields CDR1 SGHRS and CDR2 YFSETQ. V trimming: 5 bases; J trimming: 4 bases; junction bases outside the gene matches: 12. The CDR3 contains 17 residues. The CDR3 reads CASSKGQGAPPGETQYF. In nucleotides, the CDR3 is TGCGCCAGCAGTAAGGGACAGGGGGCGCCCCCGGGAGAGACCCAGTACTTC.

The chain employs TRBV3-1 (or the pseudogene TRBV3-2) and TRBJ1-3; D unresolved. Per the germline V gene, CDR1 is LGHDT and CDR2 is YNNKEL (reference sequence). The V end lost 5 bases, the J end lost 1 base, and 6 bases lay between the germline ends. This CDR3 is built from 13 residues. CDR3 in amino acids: CASSLRSGNTIYF. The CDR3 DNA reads TGTGCCAGCAGCTTGCGGTCTGGAAACACCATATATTTT.

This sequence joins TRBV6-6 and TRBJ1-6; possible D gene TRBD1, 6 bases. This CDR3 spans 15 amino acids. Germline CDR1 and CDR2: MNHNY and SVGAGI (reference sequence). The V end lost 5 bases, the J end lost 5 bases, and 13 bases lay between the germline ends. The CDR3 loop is CASSTRTVNNSPLHF. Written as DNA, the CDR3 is TGTGCCAGCAGTACCCGGACAGTAAATAATTCACCCCTCCACTTT.

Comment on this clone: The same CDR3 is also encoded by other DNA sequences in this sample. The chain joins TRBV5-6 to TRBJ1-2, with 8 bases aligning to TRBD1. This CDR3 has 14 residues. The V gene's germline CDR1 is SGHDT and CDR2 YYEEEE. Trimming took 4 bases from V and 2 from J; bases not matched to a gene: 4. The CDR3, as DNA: TGTGCCAGCAGCCGGGGACAGGAGAACTATGGCTACACCTTC. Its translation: CASSRGQENYGYTF.

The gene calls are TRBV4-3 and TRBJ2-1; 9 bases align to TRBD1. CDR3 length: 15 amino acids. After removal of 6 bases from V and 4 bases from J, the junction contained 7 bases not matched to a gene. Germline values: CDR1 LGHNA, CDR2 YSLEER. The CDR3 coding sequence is TGCGCCAGCAGTCAGGACAGGGGTCCTTACAATGAGCAGTTCTTC. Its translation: CASSQDRGPYNEQFF.

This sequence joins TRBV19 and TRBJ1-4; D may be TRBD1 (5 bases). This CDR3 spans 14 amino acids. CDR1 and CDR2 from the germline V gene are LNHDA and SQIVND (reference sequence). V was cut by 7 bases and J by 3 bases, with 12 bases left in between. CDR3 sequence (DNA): TGTGCCAGTACCTCAGGGTTTGCTAATGAAAAACTGTTTTTT. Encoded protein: CASTSGFANEKLFF. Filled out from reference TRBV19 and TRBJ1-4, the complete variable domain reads DGGITQSPKYLFRKEGQNVTLSCEQNLNHDAMYWYRQDPGQGLRLIYYSQIVNDFQKGDIAEGYSVSREKKESFPLTVTSAQKNPTAFYLCASTSGFANEKLFFGSGTQLSVL.

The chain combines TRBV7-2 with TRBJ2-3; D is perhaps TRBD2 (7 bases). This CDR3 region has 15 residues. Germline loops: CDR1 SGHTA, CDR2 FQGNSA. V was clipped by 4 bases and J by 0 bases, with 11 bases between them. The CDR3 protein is CASSSGGRSTDTQYF. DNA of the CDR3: TGTGCCAGCAGCTCCGGGGGGCGCAGCACAGATACGCAGTATTTT.

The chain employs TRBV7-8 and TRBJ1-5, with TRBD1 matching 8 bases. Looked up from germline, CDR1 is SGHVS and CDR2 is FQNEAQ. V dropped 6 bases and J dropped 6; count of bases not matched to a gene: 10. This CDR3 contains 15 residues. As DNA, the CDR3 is TGTGCCAGCAGTCAGACAGGGGCCGGCCGTCAGCCCCAGCATTTT. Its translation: CASSQTGAGRQPQHF.

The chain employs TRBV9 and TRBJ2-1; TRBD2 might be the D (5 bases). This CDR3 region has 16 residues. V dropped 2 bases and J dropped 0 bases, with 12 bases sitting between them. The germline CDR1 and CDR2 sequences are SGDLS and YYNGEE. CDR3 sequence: CASSVQLDSSYNEQFF. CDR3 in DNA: TGTGCCAGCAGCGTCCAACTAGATAGCTCCTACAATGAGCAGTTCTTC.

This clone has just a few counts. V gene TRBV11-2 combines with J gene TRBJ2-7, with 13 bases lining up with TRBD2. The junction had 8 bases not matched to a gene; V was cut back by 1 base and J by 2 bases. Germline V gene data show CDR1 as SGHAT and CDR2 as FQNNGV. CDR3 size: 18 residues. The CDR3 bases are TGTGCCAGCAGCTTAGGGGGACTAGCGGGGCCTCCTCCCTACGAGCAGTACTTC. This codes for CASSLGGLAGPPPYEQYF.

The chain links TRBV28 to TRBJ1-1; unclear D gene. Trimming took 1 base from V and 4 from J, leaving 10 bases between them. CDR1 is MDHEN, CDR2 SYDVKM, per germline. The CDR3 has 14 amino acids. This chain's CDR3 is CASSLSGSVTEAFF. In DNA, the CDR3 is TGTGCCAGCAGTTTATCGGGGTCCGTCACTGAAGCTTTCTTT. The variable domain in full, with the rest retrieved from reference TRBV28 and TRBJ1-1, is DVKVTQSSRYLVKRTGEKVFLECVQDMDHENMFWYRQDPGLGLRLIYFSYDVKMKEKGDIPEGYSVSREKKERFSLILESASTNQTSMYLCASSLSGSVTEAFFGQGTRLTVV.

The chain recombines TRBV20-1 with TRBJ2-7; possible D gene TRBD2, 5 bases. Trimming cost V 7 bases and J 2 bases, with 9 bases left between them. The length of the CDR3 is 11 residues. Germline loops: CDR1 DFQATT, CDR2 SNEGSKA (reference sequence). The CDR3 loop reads CSVERTYEQYF. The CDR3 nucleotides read TGCAGTGTTGAGCGGACCTACGAGCAGTACTTC.

The CDR3: CASSPRTASSNQPQHF. CDR3 sequence (DNA): TGTGCCAGTAGTCCAAGGACAGCGAGTAGCAATCAGCCCCAGCATTTT. The rearrangement joins TRBV19 to TRBJ1-5; a weak D match, TRBD1 (6 bases). The CDR3 covers 16 residues. Germline values: CDR1 LNHDA, CDR2 SQIVND (reference sequence). The germline V and J ends were trimmed by 5 bases and 0 bases, with 14 bases remaining between them.

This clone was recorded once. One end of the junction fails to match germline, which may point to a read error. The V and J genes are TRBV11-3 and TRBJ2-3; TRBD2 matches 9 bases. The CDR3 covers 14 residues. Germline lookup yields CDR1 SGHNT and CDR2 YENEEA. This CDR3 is CASSLGTSRDTQYF. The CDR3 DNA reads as TGTGCCAGCAGCTTGGGGACTAGCAGAGATACGCAGTATTTT.

CDR3 amino acids: CASSHGRGNYGYTF. CDR3 nucleotide sequence: TGTGCCAGCAGCCACGGTAGAGGTAACTATGGCTACACCTTC. The genes are TRBV9 and TRBJ1-2; D gene ambiguous. Per the germline V gene, CDR1 is SGDLS and CDR2 is YYNGEE. With 4 bases removed from V and 1 base from J, the gap between germline ends came to 11 bases. The CDR3 is 14 residues long.